One and the same sample provided the 26 T cell receptor beta chains below, sequenced in a study of blood T cell repertoires in COVID-19. Sequencing used immunoSEQ multiplex PCR; TCRdb keeps in-frame clones, though not all of them. The table has roughly 100,000 clones, roughly 80% seen once; the top ten hold 3% to 4%. The sequenced material came from peripheral blood. The receptors come from a woman aged 80 or over with active or convalescent COVID-19.

The chain employs TRBV9 and TRBJ1-6, with a weak D call TRBD1 (5 bases). V was clipped by 4 bases and J by 6 bases, with 17 bases between them. Looked up from germline, CDR1 is SGDLS and CDR2 is YYNGEE. The CDR3 extends over 16 amino acids. This CDR3 reads CASSHLTGDFNSPLHF. CDR3 in DNA: TGTGCCAGCAGCCACCTTACGGGGGATTTTAATTCACCCCTCCACTTT. The entire variable domain, with the rest obtained from reference TRBV9 and TRBJ1-6, is as follows: DSGVTQTPKHLITATGQRVTLRCSPRSGDLSVYWYQQSLDQGLQFLIQYYNGEERAKGNILERFSAQQFPDLHSELNLSSLELGDSALYFCASSHLTGDFNSPLHFGNGTRLTVT.

A note on this clone: Other nucleotide sequences in the sample specify the same CDR3. The CDR3: CSASSTATNEKLFF. In DNA form, the CDR3 reads TGCAGTGCTAGTTCCACGGCAACTAATGAAAAACTGTTTTTT. This rearrangement joins TRBV20-1 to TRBJ1-4; D not resolved. Trimming cost V 3 bases and J 0 bases, with 8 bases left between them. This CDR3 region has 14 residues. The germline V gene has CDR1 DFQATT and CDR2 SNEGSKA (reference sequence).

The chain recombines TRBV24-1 with TRBJ1-2; 7 bases match TRBD1. Trimming took 5 bases from V and 4 from J; bases not matched to a gene: 12. Germline CDR1 reads KGHDR; CDR2 reads SFDVKD. CDR3 length: 16 amino acids. CDR3 amino acids: CATSGSNKGASYGYTF. The CDR3 DNA reads TGTGCCACCAGTGGATCGAATAAGGGGGCGAGCTATGGCTACACCTTC.

J is TRBJ1-4 and V is TRBV7-8; D gene ambiguous. The CDR3 has 15 residues. From germline, CDR1 is SGHVS and CDR2 FQNEAQ. V dropped 5 bases and J dropped 0 bases, with 10 bases sitting between them. The CDR3 DNA sequence: TGTGCCAGCAGCCGAGCGCAGGCAACTAATGAAAAACTGTTTTTT. Its protein product is CASSRAQATNEKLFF.

CDR3 sequence: CASSLETRATQYF. The CDR3 nucleotides are TGTGCCAGCAGCTTAGAGACTAGGGCTACCCAGTACTTC. V and J are TRBV11-2 and TRBJ2-5; TRBD2 is a possible D gene (6 bases). CDR1 is SGHAT and CDR2 is FQNNGV in the germline V gene. The V gene lost 0 bases and the J gene lost 8 bases, with 10 bases spanning the gap. This CDR3 contains 13 residues.

The rearrangement joins TRBV7-9 to TRBJ2-6; tentatively, D is TRBD1 (6 bases). Trimming pared 4 bases from V and 2 bases from J, leaving 9 bases between. The CDR3 has 15 residues. Germline CDR1 reads SEHNR; CDR2 reads FQNEAQ (reference sequence). Here the CDR3 DNA reads TGTGCCAGCAGCTCACAGGGCACTGGGGCCAACGTCCTGACTTTC. Amino acids: CASSSQGTGANVLTF.

The J gene is TRBJ1-4, the V gene TRBV3-1 (or the pseudogene TRBV3-2); 7 bases align to TRBD1. The CDR3 has 16 amino acids. Losses at the gene ends were 1 base for V and 5 bases for J; bases not matched to a gene: 7. The germline gives CDR1 LGHDT, CDR2 YNNKEL (reference sequence). The chain's CDR3 is CASSQVAGGRNEKLFF. The CDR3 DNA is TGTGCCAGCAGCCAAGTGGCAGGGGGTAGAAATGAAAAACTGTTTTTT.

V usage is TRBV30 and J usage is TRBJ1-3, with TRBD1 as a possible D gene (6 bases). This CDR3 is built from 13 residues. The V gene's germline CDR1 is GTSNPN and CDR2 SVGIG (reference sequence). V was clipped by 3 bases and J by 9 bases, with 15 bases between them. CDR3 sequence: CAWRQDSQATIYF. CDR3 DNA: TGTGCCTGGAGGCAGGACAGCCAGGCCACCATATATTTT.

The chain is built from TRBV9 and TRBJ1-2; D might be TRBD1 (6 bases). Germline CDR1 is SGDLS and CDR2 is YYNGEE. Trimming took 3 bases from V and 0 from J, leaving 18 bases between them. The CDR3 is made up of 17 amino acids. DNA for the CDR3: TGTGCCAGCAGCGCCAGTAACTTGACAGGAGCTAACTATGGCTACACCTTC. Protein: CASSASNLTGANYGYTF.

The gene calls are TRBV19 and TRBJ2-2; D is possibly TRBD2 (6 bases). V was cut by 4 bases and J by 7 bases, with 7 bases left in between. The CDR3 extends over 12 amino acids. Germline CDR1 reads LNHDA; CDR2 reads SQIVND (reference sequence). The CDR3 region is CASSTGGGELFF. For the CDR3, the DNA is TGTGCCAGTAGTACCGGGGGCGGGGAGCTGTTTTTT.

The rearrangement uses TRBV5-8 and TRBJ1-2, with TRBD1 identical over 7 bases. This CDR3 has 15 amino acids. Trimming removed 3 bases from V and 1 base from J; junction bases left unmatched: 6. CDR1 is SGHTS, CDR2 YDEGEE, per germline. The CDR3 sequence: CASSYRDSNNYGYTF. In DNA form, the CDR3 reads TGTGCCAGCAGCTATCGGGACAGCAATAACTATGGCTACACCTTC.

The chain has TRBV5-1 and TRBJ2-7; 8 nucleotides line up with TRBD2. The CDR3 spans 16 residues. V lost 0 bases to trimming and J lost 3 bases; unmatched junction nucleotides: 8. Germline V gene lookup returns CDR1 SGHRS and CDR2 YFSETQ. This chain's CDR3 is CASSLGGTAGVYEQYF. The CDR3 region has the DNA TGCGCCAGCAGCTTGGGGGGCACAGCGGGAGTCTACGAGCAGTACTTC.

The rearrangement uses TRBV7-9 and TRBJ1-1; 8 nucleotides agree with TRBD1. The CDR3 runs 15 residues. Germline lookup yields CDR1 SEHNR and CDR2 FQNEAQ (reference sequence). V shed 5 bases and J 1 base; nucleotides not matched to a gene: 6. The CDR3 sequence: CASSMSGQGNTEAFF. As DNA, the CDR3 is TGTGCCAGCAGCATGTCCGGACAGGGGAACACTGAAGCTTTCTTT.

The chain joins TRBV18 to TRBJ1-4, with 12 bases matching TRBD1. With 3 bases clipped from V and 5 bases from J, the junction kept 7 bases outside the gene matches. This CDR3 comprises 17 residues. Germline CDR1 and CDR2: KGHSH and LQKENI. The CDR3 protein is CASSPPGTGGTNEKLFF. The CDR3 bases are TGTGCCAGCTCACCGCCCGGGACAGGGGGCACGAATGAAAAACTGTTTTTT.

V and J are TRBV5-8 and TRBJ1-2; 9 bases agree with TRBD1. The CDR3 spans 17 residues. Germline CDR1 SGHTS, CDR2 YDEGEE. The J segment lost 8 bases and the V segment lost 4 bases, leaving 18 bases of the junction unmatched. CDR3 bases: TGTGCCAGCAGCAAAAAGGGGGAAGACAGGGGGATAAGAGGCTACACCTTC. Protein product: CASSKKGEDRGIRGYTF.

J is TRBJ2-7 and V is TRBV2; D possibly corresponds to TRBD1 (6 bases). The CDR3 spans 12 residues. The germline V gene encodes CDR1 SNHLY and CDR2 FYNNEI. V was trimmed by 4 bases and J by 3 bases, leaving 7 bases between them. The CDR3 here is CASSATGYEQYF. The CDR3 nucleotides read TGTGCCAGCAGTGCGACAGGCTACGAGCAGTACTTC.

V is TRBV6-6 and J is TRBJ2-5; 7 bases map to TRBD2. Trimming removed 3 bases from V and 0 bases from J; junction bases left unmatched: 7. Per the germline V gene, CDR1 is MNHNY and CDR2 is SVGAGI (reference sequence). The CDR3 loop spans 16 amino acids. CDR3: CASSYSPGRDQETQYF. DNA of the CDR3: TGTGCCAGCAGTTATAGTCCAGGGAGGGACCAAGAGACCCAGTACTTC.

CDR3 in DNA: TGTGCCAGCAGCTTAGTGGTGGGCCTTAGCACAGATACGCAGTATTTT. Translating gives CASSLVVGLSTDTQYF. The V call is TRBV11-3, the J call TRBJ2-3; no clear D gene. There are 16 residues in the CDR3. Trimming cost V 1 base and J 0 bases, with 11 bases left between them. CDR1 is SGHNT, CDR2 YENEEA, per germline. The whole variable domain, filled in from reference TRBV11-3 and TRBJ2-3, reads EAGVVQSPRYKIIEKKQPVAFWCNPISGHNTLYWYLQNLGQGPELLIRYENEEAVDDSQLPKDRFSAERLKGVDSTLKIQPAELGDSAVYLCASSLVVGLSTDTQYFGPGTRLTVL.

This clone has a handful of counts. The rearrangement uses TRBV7-9 and TRBJ1-3, with D unresolved. This CDR3 is built from 17 residues. Germline assignment: CDR1 SEHNR and CDR2 FQNEAQ (reference sequence). Between the trimmed V and J ends, which lost 5 bases and 0 bases, there was a span of 17 bases. The CDR3 loop reads CASSRISSPSSGNTIYF. For the CDR3, the DNA is TGTGCCAGCAGCCGTATCTCCTCCCCTTCCTCTGGAAACACCATATATTTT.

The chain joins TRBV18 to TRBJ1-6; D remains unclear. The CDR3 runs to 16 residues. Looked up from germline, CDR1 is KGHSH and CDR2 is LQKENI. V lost 3 bases, J lost 8 bases, and 17 bases lay in between. In DNA, the CDR3 is TGTGCCAGCTCACCCCACGGGTCAGACCTGGATTCACCCCTCCACTTT. Translation gives CASSPHGSDLDSPLHF.

The genes are TRBV28 and TRBJ1-1; 8 bases map to TRBD1. CDR3 length equals 14 residues. Trimming took 6 bases from V and 4 from J; bases not matched to a gene: 7. Germline V CDR1 and CDR2: MDHEN, SYDVKM. The CDR3 nucleotides are TGTGCCAGCAGACGTTATACAGGGGGCACTGAAGCTTTCTTT. It codes for CASRRYTGGTEAFF.

The chain employs TRBV5-1 and TRBJ1-1; D gene unclear. The CDR3 extends over 13 amino acids. Germline CDR1 is SGHRS and CDR2 is YFSETQ. V dropped 2 bases and J dropped 4 bases, with 9 bases sitting between them. CDR3 sequence reads: CASSFDGGTEAFF. CDR3 bases: TGCGCCAGCAGCTTCGATGGAGGCACTGAAGCTTTCTTT.

The chain is built from TRBV4-1 and TRBJ1-5; D is ambiguous. V was clipped by 0 bases and J by 6 bases, with 21 bases between them. The germline gives CDR1 MGHRA, CDR2 YSYEKL. This CDR3 has 18 residues. In DNA form, the CDR3 reads TGCGCCAGCAGCCAAGACTTAACTAAACCCTGGATTCTTCAGCCCCAGCATTTT. Residues: CASSQDLTKPWILQPQHF.

There are a few counts of this clone. The chain has TRBV28 and TRBJ1-1; no clear D gene. Germline V lookup: CDR1 MDHEN, CDR2 SYDVKM. Trimming removed 4 bases from V and 5 bases from J, with 5 bases in between. This CDR3 is built from 11 residues. CDR3 sequence: CASSWSTEAFF. The CDR3 DNA sequence: TGTGCCAGCAGTTGGAGTACTGAAGCTTTCTTT.

This rearrangement joins TRBV7-9 to TRBJ1-5; 7 nucleotides agree with TRBD1. The CDR3 sequence is 16 residues long. After removal of 4 bases from V and 3 bases from J, the junction contained 9 bases not matched to a gene. Germline CDR1 SEHNR, CDR2 FQNEAQ (reference sequence). The CDR3 bases are TGTGCCAGCAGCTCTACCGACAGGGTCATCAATCAGCCCCAGCATTTT. Residues: CASSSTDRVINQPQHF.

The rearrangement uses TRBV5-4 and TRBJ1-1; D possibly corresponds to TRBD1 (6 bases). Trimming removed 3 bases from V and 5 bases from J, with 26 bases in between. Germline CDR1 reads SGHNT; CDR2 reads YYREEE (reference sequence). This CDR3 has 18 residues. As DNA, the CDR3 is TGTGCCAGCAGCTCCACGATAGGGGGGGGAGTGCTAAGGACTGAAGCTTTCTTT. Residues: CASSSTIGGGVLRTEAFF.